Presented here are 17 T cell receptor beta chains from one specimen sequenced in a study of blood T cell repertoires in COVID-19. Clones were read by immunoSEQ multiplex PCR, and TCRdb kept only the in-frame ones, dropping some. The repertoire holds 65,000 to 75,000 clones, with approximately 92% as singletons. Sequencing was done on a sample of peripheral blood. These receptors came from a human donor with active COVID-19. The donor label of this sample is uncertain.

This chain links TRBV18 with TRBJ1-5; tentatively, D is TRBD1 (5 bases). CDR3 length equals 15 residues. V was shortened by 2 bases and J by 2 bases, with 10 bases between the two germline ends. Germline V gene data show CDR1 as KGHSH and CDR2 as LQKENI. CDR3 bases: TGTGCCAGCTCACCAACGCGGGACGGCAATCAGCCCCAGCATTTT. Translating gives CASSPTRDGNQPQHF.

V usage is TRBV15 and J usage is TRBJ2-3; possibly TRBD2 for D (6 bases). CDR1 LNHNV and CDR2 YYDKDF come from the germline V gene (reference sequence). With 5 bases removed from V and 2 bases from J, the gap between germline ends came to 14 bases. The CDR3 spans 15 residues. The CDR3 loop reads CATSLGTQDTDTQYF. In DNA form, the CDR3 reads TGTGCCACCAGCCTCGGGACTCAAGACACAGATACGCAGTATTTT. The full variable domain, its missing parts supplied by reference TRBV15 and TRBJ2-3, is DAMVIQNPRYQVTQFGKPVTLSCSQTLNHNVMYWYQQKSSQAPKLLFHYYDKDFNNEADTPDNFQSRRPNTSFCFLDIRSPGLGDTAMYLCATSLGTQDTDTQYFGPGTRLTVL.

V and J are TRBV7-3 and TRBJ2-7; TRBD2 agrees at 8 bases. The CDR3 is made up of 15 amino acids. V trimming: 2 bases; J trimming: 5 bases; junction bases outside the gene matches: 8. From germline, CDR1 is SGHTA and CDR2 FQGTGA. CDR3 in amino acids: CASSLRGGRGDEQYF. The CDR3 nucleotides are TGTGCCAGCAGCTTACGGGGGGGGCGCGGGGACGAGCAGTACTTC.

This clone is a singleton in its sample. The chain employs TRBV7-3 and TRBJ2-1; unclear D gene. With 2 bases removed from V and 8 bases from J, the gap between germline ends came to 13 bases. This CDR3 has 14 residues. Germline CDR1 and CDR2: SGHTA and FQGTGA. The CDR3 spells CASSLGFASDEQFF. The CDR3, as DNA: TGTGCCAGCAGCTTAGGGTTCGCAAGCGATGAGCAGTTCTTC.

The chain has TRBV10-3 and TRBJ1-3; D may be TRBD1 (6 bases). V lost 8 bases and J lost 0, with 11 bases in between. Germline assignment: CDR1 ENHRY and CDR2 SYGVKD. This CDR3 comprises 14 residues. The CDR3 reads CAIGGGHSGNTIYF. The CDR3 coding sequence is TGTGCCATCGGCGGGGGCCACTCTGGAAACACCATATATTTT.

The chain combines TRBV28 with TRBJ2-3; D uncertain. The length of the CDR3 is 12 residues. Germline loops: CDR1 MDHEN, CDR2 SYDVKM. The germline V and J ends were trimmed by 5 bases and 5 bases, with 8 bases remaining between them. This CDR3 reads CASSDWRDTQYF. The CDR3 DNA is TGTGCCAGCAGTGACTGGAGAGATACGCAGTATTTT.

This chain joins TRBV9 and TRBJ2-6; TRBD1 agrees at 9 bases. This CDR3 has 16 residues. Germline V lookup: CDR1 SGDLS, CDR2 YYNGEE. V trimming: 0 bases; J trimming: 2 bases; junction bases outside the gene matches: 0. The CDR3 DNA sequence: TGTGCCAGCAGCGTAGGACAGGGGGCTGGGGCCAACGTCCTGACTTTC. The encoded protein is CASSVGQGAGANVLTF.

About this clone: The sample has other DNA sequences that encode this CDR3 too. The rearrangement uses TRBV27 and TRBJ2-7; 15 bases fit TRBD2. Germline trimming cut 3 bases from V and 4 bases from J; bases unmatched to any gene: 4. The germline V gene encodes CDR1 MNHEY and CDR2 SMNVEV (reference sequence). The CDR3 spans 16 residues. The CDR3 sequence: CASSLGLAGGGYEQYF. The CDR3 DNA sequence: TGTGCCAGCAGTTTGGGACTAGCGGGAGGTGGATACGAGCAGTACTTC.

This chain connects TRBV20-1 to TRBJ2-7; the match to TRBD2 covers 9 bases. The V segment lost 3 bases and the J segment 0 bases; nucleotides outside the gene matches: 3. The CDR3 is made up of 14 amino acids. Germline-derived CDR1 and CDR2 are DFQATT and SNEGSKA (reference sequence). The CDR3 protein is CSASGSGGSYEQYF. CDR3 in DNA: TGCAGTGCTAGTGGTAGCGGGGGCTCCTACGAGCAGTACTTC.

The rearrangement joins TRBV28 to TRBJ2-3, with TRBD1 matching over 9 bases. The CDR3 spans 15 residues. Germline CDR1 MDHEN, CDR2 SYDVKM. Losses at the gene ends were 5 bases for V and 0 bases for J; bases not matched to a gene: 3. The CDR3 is CASSPQGASTDTQYF. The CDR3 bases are TGTGCCAGCAGTCCACAGGGGGCAAGCACAGATACGCAGTATTTT.

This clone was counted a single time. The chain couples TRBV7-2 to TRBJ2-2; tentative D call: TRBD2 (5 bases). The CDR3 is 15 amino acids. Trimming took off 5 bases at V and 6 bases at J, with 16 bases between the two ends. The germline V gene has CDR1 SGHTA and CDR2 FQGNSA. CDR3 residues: CASSILLAGAGELFF. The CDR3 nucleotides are TGTGCCAGCAGCATACTCCTAGCTGGCGCCGGGGAGCTGTTTTTT.

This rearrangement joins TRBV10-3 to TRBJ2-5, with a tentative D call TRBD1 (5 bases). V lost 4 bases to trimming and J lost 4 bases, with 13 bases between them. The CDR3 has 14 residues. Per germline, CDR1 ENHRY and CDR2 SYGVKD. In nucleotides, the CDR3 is TGTGCCATCAGTGGGAGAGAAAGGGGAGAGACCCAGTACTTC. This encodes CAISGRERGETQYF.

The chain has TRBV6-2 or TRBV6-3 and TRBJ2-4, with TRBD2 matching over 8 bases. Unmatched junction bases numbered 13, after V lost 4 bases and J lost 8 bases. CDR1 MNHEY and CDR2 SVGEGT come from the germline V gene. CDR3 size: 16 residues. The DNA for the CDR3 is TGTGCCAGCAGTTCTTCCCGTGGTAGCGGGATTGACATTCAGTACTTC. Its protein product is CASSSSRGSGIDIQYF.

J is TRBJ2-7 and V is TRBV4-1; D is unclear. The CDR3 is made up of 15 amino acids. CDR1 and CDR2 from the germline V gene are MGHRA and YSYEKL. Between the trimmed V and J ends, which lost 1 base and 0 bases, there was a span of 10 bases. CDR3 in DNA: TGCGCCAGCAGCCAAGGACGGAGCCTCTCCTACGAGCAGTACTTC. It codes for CASSQGRSLSYEQYF.

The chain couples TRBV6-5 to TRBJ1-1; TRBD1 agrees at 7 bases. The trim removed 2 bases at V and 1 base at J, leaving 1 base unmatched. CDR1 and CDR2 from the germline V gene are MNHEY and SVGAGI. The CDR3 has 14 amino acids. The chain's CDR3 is CASSYRTGNTEAFF. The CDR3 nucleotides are TGTGCCAGCAGTTACAGGACAGGGAACACTGAAGCTTTCTTT.

In nucleotides, the CDR3 is TGCAGCGTTGAAGGCGGGAGGGGAGAGACCCAGTACTTC. Its translation: CSVEGGRGETQYF. V gene TRBV29-1 combines with J gene TRBJ2-5, with 9 bases that match TRBD2. The length of the CDR3 is 13 residues. Germline lookup yields CDR1 SQVTM and CDR2 ANQGSEA. V was clipped by 1 base and J by 4 bases; unmatched bases: 1.

CDR3 in amino acids: CASRLADSYNEQFF. The CDR3 coding sequence is TGTGCCAGCAGGCTAGCGGACTCCTACAATGAGCAGTTCTTC. The chain recombines TRBV27 with TRBJ2-1; 7 bases fit TRBD2. The trim removed 6 bases at V and 0 bases at J, leaving 2 bases unmatched. CDR1 is MNHEY, CDR2 SMNVEV, per germline (reference sequence). The CDR3 consists of 14 residues.